This TCR beta chain was captured in a study of T cells in Graves' hyperthyroidism and ophthalmopathy. Study in general: Initial diagnosis, before any treatment, was when peripheral blood was collected.

Study-wide points: Ophthalmopathy onset followed model prediction by a median about 6.5 months.

V dropped 0 bases and J dropped 5; count of bases not matched to a gene: 11. CDR1 and CDR2 from the germline V gene are GTSNPN and SVGIG (reference sequence). The CDR3 runs to 18 residues. The study left out patients who had uncontrolled infection, other autoimmune disease, pregnancy or lactation. In this sample, this clonotype turned up a few times. No antigen is known for it. What was amplified from RNA transcripts were TCR beta CDR3 regions. The study used the HTBI primer set for a first-round RT-PCR of the TCR CDR3. MiXCR, applied by TCRdb to the multiplex PCR reads, yields one record per CDR3 protein. This table holds hundreds of thousands of distinct CDR3 sequences, about 15% found once.

The J gene is TRBJ2-7, the V gene TRBV30; 15 bases are shared with TRBD2. The clonotype was recovered from a woman aged 18-29 years with Graves' hyperthyroidism. The specimen was blood. For the CDR3, the DNA is TGTGCCTGGAGTGTACAAAGGACTAGCGGGAGGGCCGGTAACGAGCAGTACTTC. Translating it yields CAWSVQRTSGRAGNEQYF.